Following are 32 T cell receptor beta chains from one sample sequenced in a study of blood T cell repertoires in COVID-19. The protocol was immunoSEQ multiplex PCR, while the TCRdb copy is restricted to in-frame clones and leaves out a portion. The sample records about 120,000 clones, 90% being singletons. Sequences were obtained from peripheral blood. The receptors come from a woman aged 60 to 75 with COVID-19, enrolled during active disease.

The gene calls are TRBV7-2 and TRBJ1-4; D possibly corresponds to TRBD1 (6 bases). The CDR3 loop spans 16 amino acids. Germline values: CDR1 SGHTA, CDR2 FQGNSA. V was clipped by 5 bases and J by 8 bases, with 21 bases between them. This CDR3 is CASSPLSPTGQEKLFF. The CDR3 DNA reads TGTGCCAGCAGCCCCCTATCTCCTACGGGACAAGAAAAACTGTTTTTT. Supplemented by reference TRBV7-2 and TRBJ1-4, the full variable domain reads GAGVSQSPSNKVTEKGKDVELRCDPISGHTALYWYRQSLGQGLEFLIYFQGNSAPDKSGLPSDRFSAERTGGSVSTLTIQRTQQEDSAVYLCASSPLSPTGQEKLFFGSGTQLSVL.

The CDR3 is CSVRGRQGQETQYF. The DNA for the CDR3 is TGCAGCGTTCGGGGGCGACAGGGGCAAGAGACCCAGTACTTC. The chain employs TRBV29-1 and TRBJ2-5; 8 bases map to TRBD1. The germline CDR1 and CDR2 sequences are SQVTM and ANQGSEA. The CDR3 is 14 amino acids. Trimming removed 5 bases from V and 2 bases from J; junction bases left unmatched: 7.

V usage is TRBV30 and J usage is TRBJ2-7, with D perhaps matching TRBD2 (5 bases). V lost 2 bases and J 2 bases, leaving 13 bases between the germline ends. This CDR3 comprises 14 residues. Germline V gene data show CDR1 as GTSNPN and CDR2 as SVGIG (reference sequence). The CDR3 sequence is CAWSRKMGAYEQYF. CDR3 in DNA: TGTGCCTGGAGTCGAAAAATGGGAGCCTACGAGCAGTACTTC.

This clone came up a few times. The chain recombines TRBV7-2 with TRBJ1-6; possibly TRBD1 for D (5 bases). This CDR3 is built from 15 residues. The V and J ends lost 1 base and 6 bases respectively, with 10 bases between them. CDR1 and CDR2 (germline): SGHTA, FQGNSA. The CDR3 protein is CASSLEGKGNSPLHF. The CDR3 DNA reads TGTGCCAGCAGCTTAGAGGGGAAGGGTAATTCACCCCTCCACTTT.

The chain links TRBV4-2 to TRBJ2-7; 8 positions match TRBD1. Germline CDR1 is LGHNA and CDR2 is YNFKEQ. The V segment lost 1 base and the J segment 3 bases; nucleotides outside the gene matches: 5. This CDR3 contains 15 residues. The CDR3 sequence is CASSQVRTGLYEQYF. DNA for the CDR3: TGTGCCAGCAGCCAAGTCCGGACAGGGCTCTACGAGCAGTACTTC.

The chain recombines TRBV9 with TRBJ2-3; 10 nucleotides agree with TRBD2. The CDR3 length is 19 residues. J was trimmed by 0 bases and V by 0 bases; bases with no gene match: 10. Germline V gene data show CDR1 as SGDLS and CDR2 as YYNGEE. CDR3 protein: CASSVGSGGRPTSTDTQYF. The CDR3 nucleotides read TGTGCCAGCAGCGTAGGTAGCGGGGGGAGACCTACTAGCACAGATACGCAGTATTTT. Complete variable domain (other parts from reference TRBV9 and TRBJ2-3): DSGVTQTPKHLITATGQRVTLRCSPRSGDLSVYWYQQSLDQGLQFLIQYYNGEERAKGNILERFSAQQFPDLHSELNLSSLELGDSALYFCASSVGSGGRPTSTDTQYFGPGTRLTVL.

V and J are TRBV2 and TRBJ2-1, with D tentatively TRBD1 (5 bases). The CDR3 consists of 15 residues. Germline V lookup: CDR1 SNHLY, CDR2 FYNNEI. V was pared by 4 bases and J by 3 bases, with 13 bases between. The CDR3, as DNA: TGTGCCAGCAGTGTAGTGCCAGGGAACTACAATGAGCAGTTCTTC. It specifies CASSVVPGNYNEQFF.

The CDR3 DNA follows: TGTGCCAGCAGCTTTACACTAGGATCAGAGACCCAGTACTTC. Its protein is CASSFTLGSETQYF. The V and J genes are TRBV27 and TRBJ2-5, with D perhaps matching TRBD2 (5 bases). The ends were cut back, 6 bases at V and 4 bases at J, with 15 bases in the middle. CDR3 length: 14 residues. Germline V gives CDR1 MNHEY, CDR2 SMNVEV (reference sequence).

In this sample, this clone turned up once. The CDR3 DNA sequence: TGTGCCAGCAGCCAATCGGTAGAGAGTACCGGCTACACCTTC. Residues: CASSQSVESTGYTF. This chain uses TRBV4-2 with TRBJ1-2; unclear D gene. V was shortened by 2 bases and J by 8 bases, with 15 bases between the two germline ends. Germline values: CDR1 LGHNA, CDR2 YNFKEQ. This CDR3 contains 14 residues.

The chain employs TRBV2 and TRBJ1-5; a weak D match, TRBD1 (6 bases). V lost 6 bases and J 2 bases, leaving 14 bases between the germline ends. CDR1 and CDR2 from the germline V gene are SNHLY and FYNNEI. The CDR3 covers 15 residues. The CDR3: CASRQGLGGNQPQHF. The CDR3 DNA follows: TGTGCCAGCAGACAGGGCCTAGGGGGCAATCAGCCCCAGCATTTT.

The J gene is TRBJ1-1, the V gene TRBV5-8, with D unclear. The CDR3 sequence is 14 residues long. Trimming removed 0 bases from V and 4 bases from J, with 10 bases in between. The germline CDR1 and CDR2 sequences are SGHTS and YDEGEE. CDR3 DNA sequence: TGTGCCAGCAGCTTGGACAGAGGAGGCACTGAAGCTTTCTTT. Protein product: CASSLDRGGTEAFF.

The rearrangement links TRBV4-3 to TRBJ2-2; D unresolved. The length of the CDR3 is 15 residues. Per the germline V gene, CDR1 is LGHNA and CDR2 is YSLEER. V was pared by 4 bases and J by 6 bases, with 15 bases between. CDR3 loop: CASSRSSYGSGELFF. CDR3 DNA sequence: TGCGCCAGCAGCCGAAGTTCCTACGGGTCCGGGGAGCTGTTTTTT.

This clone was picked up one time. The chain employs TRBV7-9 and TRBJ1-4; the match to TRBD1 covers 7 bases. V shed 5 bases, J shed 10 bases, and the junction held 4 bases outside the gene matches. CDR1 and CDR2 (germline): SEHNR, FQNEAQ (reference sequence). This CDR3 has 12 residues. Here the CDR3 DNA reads TGTGCCAGCAGCGTGGACAGGAGAAAACTGTTTTTT. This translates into CASSVDRRKLFF.

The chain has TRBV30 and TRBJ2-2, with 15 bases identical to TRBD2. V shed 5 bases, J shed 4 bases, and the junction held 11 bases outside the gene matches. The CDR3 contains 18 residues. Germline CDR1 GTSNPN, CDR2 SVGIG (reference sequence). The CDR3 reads CAWEGGTSGGSGTGELFF. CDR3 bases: TGTGCCTGGGAGGGAGGGACTAGCGGGGGGTCTGGCACCGGGGAGCTGTTTTTT.

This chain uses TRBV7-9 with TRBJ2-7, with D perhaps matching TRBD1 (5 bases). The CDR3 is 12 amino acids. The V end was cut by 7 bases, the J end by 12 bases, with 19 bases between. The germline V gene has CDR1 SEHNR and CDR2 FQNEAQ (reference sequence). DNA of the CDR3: TGTGCCAGCAACAACCTCGGGCAGGGTGGGTACTTC. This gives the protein CASNNLGQGGYF.

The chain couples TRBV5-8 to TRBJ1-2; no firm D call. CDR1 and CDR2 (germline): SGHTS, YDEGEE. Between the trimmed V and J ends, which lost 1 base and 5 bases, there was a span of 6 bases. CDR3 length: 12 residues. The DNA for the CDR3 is TGTGCCAGCAGCTTGCCGGTTTATGGCTACACCTTC. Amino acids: CASSLPVYGYTF.

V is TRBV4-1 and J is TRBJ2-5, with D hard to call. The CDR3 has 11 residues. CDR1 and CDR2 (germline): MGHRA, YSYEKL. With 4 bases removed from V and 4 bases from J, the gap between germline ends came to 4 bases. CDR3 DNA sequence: TGCGCCAGCAGCCGTAGAGAGACCCAGTACTTC. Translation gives CASSRRETQYF.

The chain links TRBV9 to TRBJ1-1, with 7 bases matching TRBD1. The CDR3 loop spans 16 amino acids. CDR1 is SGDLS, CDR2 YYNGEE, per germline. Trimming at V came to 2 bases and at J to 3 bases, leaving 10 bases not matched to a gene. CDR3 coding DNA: TGTGCCAGCAGCGTCGCACCACAGGGGCGCTACACTGAAGCTTTCTTT. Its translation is CASSVAPQGRYTEAFF.

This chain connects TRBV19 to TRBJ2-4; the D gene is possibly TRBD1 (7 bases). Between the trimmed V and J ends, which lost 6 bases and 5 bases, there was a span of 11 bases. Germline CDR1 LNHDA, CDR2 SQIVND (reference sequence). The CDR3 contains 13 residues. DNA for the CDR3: TGTGCCAGTAGCCAGGGGGGCCAAAACATTCAGTACTTC. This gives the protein CASSQGGQNIQYF.

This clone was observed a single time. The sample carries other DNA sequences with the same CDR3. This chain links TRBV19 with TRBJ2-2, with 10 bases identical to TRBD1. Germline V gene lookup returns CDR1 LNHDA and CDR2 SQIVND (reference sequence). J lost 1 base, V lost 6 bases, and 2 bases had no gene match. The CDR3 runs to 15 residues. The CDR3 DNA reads TGTGCCAGTAGGGACAGGGGGTTGAACACCGGGGAGCTGTTTTTT. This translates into CASRDRGLNTGELFF. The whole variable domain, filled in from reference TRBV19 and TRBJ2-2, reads DGGITQSPKYLFRKEGQNVTLSCEQNLNHDAMYWYRQDPGQGLRLIYYSQIVNDFQKGDIAEGYSVSREKKESFPLTVTSAQKNPTAFYLCASRDRGLNTGELFFGEGSRLTVL.

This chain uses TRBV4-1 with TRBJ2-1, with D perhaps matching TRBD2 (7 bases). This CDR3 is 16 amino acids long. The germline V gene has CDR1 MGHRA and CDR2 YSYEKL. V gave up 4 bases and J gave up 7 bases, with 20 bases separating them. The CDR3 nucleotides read TGCGCCAGCAGCCGCACCGGCGGAGGGAGGGGGAATGAGCAGTTCTTC. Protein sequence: CASSRTGGGRGNEQFF.

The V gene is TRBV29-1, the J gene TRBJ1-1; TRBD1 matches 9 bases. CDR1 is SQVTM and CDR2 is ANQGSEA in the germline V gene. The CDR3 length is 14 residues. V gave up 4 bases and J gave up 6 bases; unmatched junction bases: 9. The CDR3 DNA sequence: TGCAGCGTTGGAAGGGACAGGGATCTGGCTGAAGCTTTCTTT. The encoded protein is CSVGRDRDLAEAFF.

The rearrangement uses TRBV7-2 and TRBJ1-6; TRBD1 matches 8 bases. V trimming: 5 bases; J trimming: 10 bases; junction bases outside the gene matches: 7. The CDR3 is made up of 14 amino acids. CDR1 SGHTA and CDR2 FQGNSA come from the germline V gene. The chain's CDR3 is CASSRRTGNSPLHF. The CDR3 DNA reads TGTGCCAGCAGCCGTCGGACAGGGAACTCACCCCTCCACTTT.

CDR3 region: CASSIGGVSKLPRGYTF. The CDR3 DNA follows: TGTGCCAGTAGTATCGGAGGGGTTTCCAAACTACCTCGAGGCTACACCTTC. The gene calls are TRBV19 and TRBJ1-2; D is perhaps TRBD1 (5 bases). This CDR3 has 17 residues. The germline CDR1 and CDR2 sequences are LNHDA and SQIVND (reference sequence). The germline V and J ends were trimmed by 3 bases and 8 bases, with 25 bases remaining between them.

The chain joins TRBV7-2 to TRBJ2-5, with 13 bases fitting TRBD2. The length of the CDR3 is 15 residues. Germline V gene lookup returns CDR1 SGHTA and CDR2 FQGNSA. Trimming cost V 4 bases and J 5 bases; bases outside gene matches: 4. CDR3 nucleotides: TGTGCCAGCAGCTCCCTACTAGCGGGGGGGGAGACCCAGTACTTC. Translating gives CASSSLLAGGETQYF.

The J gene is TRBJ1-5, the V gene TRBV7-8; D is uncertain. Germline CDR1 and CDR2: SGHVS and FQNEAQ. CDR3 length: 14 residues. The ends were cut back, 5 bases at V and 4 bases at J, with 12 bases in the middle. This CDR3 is CASSTREGNQPQHF. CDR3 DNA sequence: TGTGCCAGCAGCACAAGGGAGGGAAATCAGCCCCAGCATTTT.

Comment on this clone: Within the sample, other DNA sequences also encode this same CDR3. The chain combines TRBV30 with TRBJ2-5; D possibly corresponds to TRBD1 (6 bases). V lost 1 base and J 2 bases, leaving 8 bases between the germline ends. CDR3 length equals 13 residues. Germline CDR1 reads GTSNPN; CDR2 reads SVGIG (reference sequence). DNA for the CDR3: TGTGCCTGGAGTGCCGGACAGCAAGAGACCCAGTACTTC. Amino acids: CAWSAGQQETQYF.

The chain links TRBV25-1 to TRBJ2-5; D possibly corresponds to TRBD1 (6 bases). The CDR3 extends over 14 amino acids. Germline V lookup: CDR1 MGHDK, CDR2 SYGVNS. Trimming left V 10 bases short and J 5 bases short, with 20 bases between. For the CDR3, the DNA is TGTGCCACCTCGAGGGCAGGGGATACGGAGACCCAGTACTTC. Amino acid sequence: CATSRAGDTETQYF.

The CDR3 DNA sequence: TGTGCCAGCAGCGTCACAGGGGCTGGGGCCAACGTCCTGACTTTC. Its protein product is CASSVTGAGANVLTF. The gene calls are TRBV7-9 and TRBJ2-6; 7 nucleotides agree with TRBD1. V was clipped by 5 bases and J by 2 bases; unmatched bases: 3. This CDR3 has 15 residues. Germline V lookup: CDR1 SEHNR, CDR2 FQNEAQ (reference sequence).

Here the CDR3 DNA reads TGTGCCAGCAGTCTAATGTCGAGCGGTGGCTACACCTTC. Protein product: CASSLMSSGGYTF. The chain uses TRBV6-2 or TRBV6-3 and TRBJ1-2; D is ambiguous. The CDR3 has 13 residues. CDR1 is MNHEY and CDR2 is SVGEGT in the germline V gene. Trimming cost V 5 bases and J 7 bases, with 14 bases left between them.

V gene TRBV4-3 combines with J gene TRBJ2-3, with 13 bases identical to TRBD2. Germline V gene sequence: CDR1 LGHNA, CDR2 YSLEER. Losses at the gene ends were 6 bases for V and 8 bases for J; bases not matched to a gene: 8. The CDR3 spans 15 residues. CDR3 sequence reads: CASSRGLAGSTTQYF. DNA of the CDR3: TGCGCCAGCAGTCGGGGACTAGCGGGGTCAACTACGCAGTATTTT.

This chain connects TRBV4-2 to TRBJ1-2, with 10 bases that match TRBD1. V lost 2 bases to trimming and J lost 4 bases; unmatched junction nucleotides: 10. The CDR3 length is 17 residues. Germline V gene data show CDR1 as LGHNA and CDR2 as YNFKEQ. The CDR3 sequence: CASSQNFPGQGTYGYTF. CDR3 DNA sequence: TGTGCCAGCAGCCAAAACTTTCCGGGACAGGGGACCTATGGCTACACCTTC.